These 26 T cell receptor beta chains share one sample of origin, sequenced in a study of blood T cell repertoires in COVID-19. Measured with immunoSEQ multiplex PCR; TCRdb has only the in-frame clones, and not every one. The table includes around 150,000 clones, about three quarters detected once. The sequenced sample consisted of peripheral blood. These TCRs come from a man between 60 and 75 years old with acute or convalescent COVID-19.

This clone was observed a handful of times. The chain combines TRBV19 with TRBJ2-7; D may be TRBD1 (7 bases). Germline CDR1 LNHDA, CDR2 SQIVND (reference sequence). Trimming removed 5 bases at V and 7 bases at J, with 15 bases between. This CDR3 contains 13 residues. CDR3 sequence reads: CASSAKTGREQYF. In DNA, the CDR3 is TGTGCCAGTAGTGCAAAGACAGGGAGGGAGCAGTACTTC.

The J gene is TRBJ1-2, the V gene TRBV29-1, with 10 bases lining up with TRBD1. The CDR3 is 16 residues long. From germline, CDR1 is SQVTM and CDR2 ANQGSEA. Trimming at V came to 7 bases and at J to 5 bases, leaving 16 bases not matched to a gene. The CDR3 reads CSAMVFRDRGWYGYTF. The DNA for the CDR3 is TGCAGCGCGATGGTATTTCGGGACAGGGGATGGTATGGCTACACCTTC.

This chain links TRBV30 with TRBJ2-5; TRBD1 agrees at 8 bases. V was pared by 5 bases and J by 5 bases, with 4 bases of the junction left unmatched. In germline, CDR1 is GTSNPN, CDR2 SVGIG (reference sequence). The CDR3 spans 12 residues. The CDR3 nucleotides are TGTGCCTGGGACAGGGGAGGCGAGACCCAGTACTTC. This gives the protein CAWDRGGETQYF.

The V gene is TRBV6-5, the J gene TRBJ2-2, with TRBD2 matching over 9 bases. V was clipped by 9 bases and J by 4 bases; unmatched bases: 3. Germline CDR1 and CDR2: MNHEY and SVGAGI. The CDR3 contains 13 residues. The CDR3 DNA is TGTGCCAGTAGCGGGGGTTCCACCGGGGAGCTGTTTTTT. Its protein product is CASSGGSTGELFF.

The gene calls are TRBV6-5 and TRBJ1-1, with D maybe TRBD1 (6 bases). CDR3 length: 14 residues. Trimming pared 6 bases from V and 6 bases from J, leaving 17 bases between. Germline V gene sequence: CDR1 MNHEY, CDR2 SVGAGI. The CDR3 protein is CASRTNTGHAEAFF. DNA for the CDR3: TGTGCCAGCAGAACTAATACAGGGCACGCTGAAGCTTTCTTT.

This clone has only a few counts. This sequence joins TRBV11-2 and TRBJ2-2; 8 positions agree with TRBD1. J was trimmed by 4 bases and V by 6 bases; bases with no gene match: 7. CDR1 and CDR2 from the germline V gene are SGHAT and FQNNGV. This CDR3 contains 15 residues. CDR3 region: CASRAQGGRTGELFF. CDR3 nucleotide sequence: TGTGCCAGCAGGGCACAGGGGGGTCGCACCGGGGAGCTGTTTTTT.

This chain links TRBV3-1 (or the pseudogene TRBV3-2) with TRBJ2-1; the D gene is possibly TRBD2 (6 bases). Germline V gives CDR1 LGHDT, CDR2 YNNKEL (reference sequence). V lost 0 bases and J lost 12, with 12 bases in between. The CDR3 spans 13 residues. CDR3 sequence: CASSQEIARGQFF. The CDR3 DNA reads TGTGCCAGCAGCCAAGAGATAGCGCGGGGGCAGTTCTTC.

This chain connects TRBV11-2 to TRBJ2-3; 8 nucleotides agree with TRBD1. Per germline, CDR1 SGHAT and CDR2 FQNNGV. J gave up 0 bases and V 2 bases, and 1 base lay outside the gene matches. The CDR3 contains 15 residues. In DNA form, the CDR3 reads TGTGCCAGCAGCTTAACAGGGGGGAGCACAGATACGCAGTATTTT. Amino acids: CASSLTGGSTDTQYF.

The chain links TRBV9 to TRBJ2-7; a possible D gene is TRBD2 (5 bases). The CDR3 runs to 14 residues. CDR1 is SGDLS and CDR2 is YYNGEE in the germline V gene. Trimming shortened V by 4 bases and J by 2 bases, and 13 bases separated the two germline ends. This chain's CDR3 is CASSLRDLPYEQYF. CDR3 in DNA: TGTGCCAGCAGCCTCCGGGATCTACCCTACGAGCAGTACTTC.

A few counts support this clone. V and J are TRBV4-3 and TRBJ1-3, with a tentative D call TRBD1 (5 bases). From germline, CDR1 is LGHNA and CDR2 YSLEER. The CDR3 is made up of 16 amino acids. V was shortened by 0 bases and J by 0 bases, with 9 bases between the two germline ends. The CDR3: CASSQDRGYSGNTIYF. CDR3 sequence (DNA): TGCGCCAGCAGCCAAGATCGGGGGTACTCTGGAAACACCATATATTTT.

The CDR3: CASSSSTGGNEQFF. CDR3 coding DNA: TGTGCCAGCAGTTCCTCGACAGGGGGCAACGAGCAGTTCTTC. V gene TRBV6-5 combines with J gene TRBJ2-1; 10 bases fit TRBD1. With 4 bases clipped from V and 10 bases from J, the junction kept 7 bases outside the gene matches. Looked up from germline, CDR1 is MNHEY and CDR2 is SVGAGI. The CDR3 runs 14 residues.

The V gene is TRBV6-2 or TRBV6-3, the J gene TRBJ1-2, with 9 bases fitting TRBD1. Losses at the gene ends were 5 bases for V and 7 bases for J; bases not matched to a gene: 5. The germline V gene encodes CDR1 MNHEY and CDR2 SVGEGT. The CDR3 consists of 13 residues. CDR3 sequence (DNA): TGTGCCAGCAGTCGGACAGGGGAGAGTGGCTACACCTTC. It yields the protein CASSRTGESGYTF.

The CDR3 nucleotides are TGTGCCAGCTCACCACGAGGTGAAAAACTGTTTTTT. Translation gives CASSPRGEKLFF. The chain carries TRBV18 and TRBJ1-4; unclear D gene. CDR3 length equals 12 residues. V shed 1 base and J shed 7 bases, with 4 bases lying between them. The V gene's germline CDR1 is KGHSH and CDR2 LQKENI.

The chain has TRBV9 and TRBJ2-2; 8 bases line up with TRBD1. The CDR3 totals 15 residues. CDR1 is SGDLS and CDR2 is YYNGEE in the germline V gene. Trimming at V came to 0 bases and at J to 7 bases, leaving 5 bases not matched to a gene. The CDR3 reads CASSVETGDFGELFF. The CDR3 DNA sequence: TGTGCCAGCAGCGTAGAGACAGGGGATTTCGGGGAGCTGTTTTTT.

The chain is built from TRBV5-4 and TRBJ1-1, with 11 bases aligning to TRBD1. The V gene end was trimmed by 4 bases and the J gene end by 5 bases; junction bases not matched to a gene: 7. The germline V gene encodes CDR1 SGHNT and CDR2 YYREEE (reference sequence). The CDR3 runs to 15 residues. The CDR3 region is CASSPRTGGGTEAFF. DNA for the CDR3: TGTGCCAGCAGCCCCCGGACAGGGGGCGGGACTGAAGCTTTCTTT.

The sample holds one count of this clone. The chain joins TRBV2 to TRBJ2-7, with D possibly TRBD2 on 5 matching bases. The germline V and J ends were trimmed by 2 bases and 8 bases, with 16 bases remaining between them. The CDR3 spans 14 residues. Germline V gene sequence: CDR1 SNHLY, CDR2 FYNNEI. CDR3 bases: TGTGCCAGCAGTGAAACGGTTGATGGGAGCAAGCAGTACTTC. Translated, it gives CASSETVDGSKQYF.

The V call is TRBV7-2, the J call TRBJ2-7; D is perhaps TRBD1 (5 bases). The CDR3 spans 14 residues. CDR1 and CDR2 from the germline V gene are SGHTA and FQGNSA. V gave up 3 bases and J gave up 0 bases, with 9 bases separating them. The CDR3 region is CASSFGRDSYEQYF. As DNA, the CDR3 is TGTGCCAGCAGCTTCGGCAGGGACTCCTACGAGCAGTACTTC.

This sequence joins TRBV4-1 and TRBJ2-7; 9 bases fit TRBD1. The CDR3 sequence is 16 residues long. CDR1 and CDR2 from the germline V gene are MGHRA and YSYEKL. The V gene end was trimmed by 2 bases and the J gene end by 1 base; junction bases not matched to a gene: 6. CDR3: CASSQTGTGWSYEQYF. CDR3 sequence (DNA): TGCGCCAGCAGCCAAACCGGGACAGGGTGGTCCTACGAGCAGTACTTC.

J is TRBJ2-7 and V is TRBV6-5; maybe TRBD2 (6 bases). This CDR3 contains 15 residues. The germline V gene has CDR1 MNHEY and CDR2 SVGAGI. The germline V and J ends were trimmed by 0 bases and 5 bases, with 14 bases remaining between them. The CDR3 loop reads CASSYSRGGKHEQYF. The CDR3 region has the DNA TGTGCCAGCAGTTACTCGCGGGGCGGTAAACACGAGCAGTACTTC.

V and J are TRBV21-1 and TRBJ2-5; the table's D gene call, TRBD2, was not cross checked with the DNA. TRBV21-1 constitutes a pseudogene. CDR3 size: 21 residues. The CDR3, as DNA: TGTGCCAGCAGCAAAGCGAAGAGGAGGACTAGCGGGGGGGCCTCGATAGAGACCCAGTACTTC. It codes for CASSKAKRRTSGGASIETQYF.

This chain uses TRBV29-1 with TRBJ2-7; TRBD1 agrees at 9 bases. This CDR3 contains 12 residues. J lost 6 bases, V lost 7 bases, and 7 bases had no gene match. CDR1 and CDR2 (germline): SQVTM, ANQGSEA. The CDR3 region has the DNA TGCAGCGGGGGGACAGGGACGGGCGAGCAGTACTTC. Protein product: CSGGTGTGEQYF.

This rearrangement joins TRBV30 to TRBJ1-2, with TRBD1 matching over 7 bases. The CDR3 consists of 13 residues. Per the germline V gene, CDR1 is GTSNPN and CDR2 is SVGIG (reference sequence). The J segment lost 8 bases and the V segment lost 5 bases, leaving 11 bases of the junction unmatched. The CDR3, as DNA: TGTGCCTGGCTCAATGCCAGGACAGGAGGCTACACCTTC. Translated, it gives CAWLNARTGGYTF. The variable domain in full, with the rest retrieved from reference TRBV30 and TRBJ1-2, is SQTIHQWPATLVQPVGSPLSLECTVEGTSNPNLYWYRQAAGRGLQLLFYSVGIGQISSEVPQNLSASRPQDRQFILSSKKLLLSDSGFYLCAWLNARTGGYTFGSGTRLTVV.

The genes are TRBV24-1 and TRBJ1-2; D may be TRBD1 (6 bases). Germline V CDR1 and CDR2: KGHDR, SFDVKD. This CDR3 spans 14 amino acids. V was clipped by 9 bases and J by 4 bases, with 17 bases between them. CDR3 nucleotides: TGTGCCACCGGGGGGGCCGATGGGCTCTATGGCTACACCTTC. Translation: CATGGADGLYGYTF.

The chain has TRBV6-2 or TRBV6-3 and TRBJ1-2, with 7 bases lining up with TRBD1. The CDR3 sequence is 16 residues long. Germline loops: CDR1 MNHEY, CDR2 SVGEGT. The trim removed 6 bases at V and 4 bases at J, leaving 14 bases unmatched. In nucleotides, the CDR3 is TGTGCCAGCAGCAAAGGGCTCGGGGCAGGGGGCTATGGCTACACCTTC. Protein: CASSKGLGAGGYGYTF.

V usage is TRBV20-1 and J usage is TRBJ1-2; 7 positions match TRBD1. J was trimmed by 4 bases and V by 3 bases; bases with no gene match: 11. The length of the CDR3 is 15 residues. From germline, CDR1 is DFQATT and CDR2 SNEGSKA (reference sequence). This CDR3 reads CSASSRSGTAYGYTF. CDR3 nucleotide sequence: TGCAGTGCTAGTTCGCGTTCCGGGACAGCCTATGGCTACACCTTC.

This clone was detected ten times or more. This chain joins TRBV29-1 and TRBJ1-2; 9 bases match TRBD1. This CDR3 contains 12 residues. Trimming took 6 bases from V and 13 from J; bases not matched to a gene: 12. In germline, CDR1 is SQVTM, CDR2 ANQGSEA. CDR3 nucleotide sequence: TGCAGCGTGGACGCGGGACAGGGATTTCCCACCTTC. This translates into CSVDAGQGFPTF. Full variable domain (rest looked up from reference TRBV29-1 and TRBJ1-2): SAVISQKPSRDICQRGTSLTIQCQVDSQVTMMFWYRQQPGQSLTLIATANQGSEATYESGFVIDKFPISRPNLTFSTLTVSNMSPEDSSIYLCSVDAGQGFPTFGSGTRLTVV.